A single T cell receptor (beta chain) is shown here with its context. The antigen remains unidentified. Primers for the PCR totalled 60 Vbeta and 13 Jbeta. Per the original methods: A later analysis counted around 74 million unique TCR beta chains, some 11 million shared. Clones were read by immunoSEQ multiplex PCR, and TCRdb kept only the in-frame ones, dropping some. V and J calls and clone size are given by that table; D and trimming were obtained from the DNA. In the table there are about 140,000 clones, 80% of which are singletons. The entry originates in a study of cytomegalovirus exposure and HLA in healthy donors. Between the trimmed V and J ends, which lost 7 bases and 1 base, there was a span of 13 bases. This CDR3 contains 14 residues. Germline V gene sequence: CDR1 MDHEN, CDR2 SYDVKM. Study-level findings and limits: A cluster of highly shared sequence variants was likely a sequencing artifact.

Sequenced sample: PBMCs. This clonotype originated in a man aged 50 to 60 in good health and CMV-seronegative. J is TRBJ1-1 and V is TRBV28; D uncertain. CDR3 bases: TGTGCCAGCACCTCCCGGAGCGAGAACACTGAAGCTTTCTTT. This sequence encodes CASTSRSENTEAFF. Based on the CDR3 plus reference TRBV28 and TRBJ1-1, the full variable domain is DVKVTQSSRYLVKRTGEKVFLECVQDMDHENMFWYRQDPGLGLRLIYFSYDVKMKEKGDIPEGYSVSREKKERFSLILESASTNQTSMYLCASTSRSENTEAFFGQGTRLTVV.